The entry below gives a single T cell receptor beta chain sequence along with its context. After removal of 0 bases from V and 5 bases from J, the junction contained 0 bases not matched to a gene. From germline, CDR1 is MNHEY and CDR2 SVGAGI. This CDR3 comprises 15 residues. The data derive from a study of blood T cell repertoires in COVID-19. Looking at the study overall: Both acute and convalescent COVID-19 samples were obtained from the United States, Italy and Spain. Nucleic acid was either cDNA or gDNA, and it came from T cells, B-cell-depleted T cells, or PBMCs.

Original analysis: For nucleated cells, counts were estimated from reference gene primer amplification. Profiling relied on immunoSEQ multiplex PCR, and the TCRdb table lists in-frame clones only, not all of them. V and J calls and clone size are copied from that table; D and trimming were computed from the DNA. Among 180,000 or so clones listed, 84% were seen once. The clonotype was recovered from a human donor with acute or convalescent COVID-19. The donor label of this sample is uncertain. The source material was peripheral blood. The J gene is TRBJ2-1, the V gene TRBV6-5, with 11 bases identical to TRBD2. The CDR3: CASSYSGLADNEQFF. CDR3 DNA sequence: TGTGCCAGCAGTTACTCGGGACTAGCGGACAATGAGCAGTTCTTC.